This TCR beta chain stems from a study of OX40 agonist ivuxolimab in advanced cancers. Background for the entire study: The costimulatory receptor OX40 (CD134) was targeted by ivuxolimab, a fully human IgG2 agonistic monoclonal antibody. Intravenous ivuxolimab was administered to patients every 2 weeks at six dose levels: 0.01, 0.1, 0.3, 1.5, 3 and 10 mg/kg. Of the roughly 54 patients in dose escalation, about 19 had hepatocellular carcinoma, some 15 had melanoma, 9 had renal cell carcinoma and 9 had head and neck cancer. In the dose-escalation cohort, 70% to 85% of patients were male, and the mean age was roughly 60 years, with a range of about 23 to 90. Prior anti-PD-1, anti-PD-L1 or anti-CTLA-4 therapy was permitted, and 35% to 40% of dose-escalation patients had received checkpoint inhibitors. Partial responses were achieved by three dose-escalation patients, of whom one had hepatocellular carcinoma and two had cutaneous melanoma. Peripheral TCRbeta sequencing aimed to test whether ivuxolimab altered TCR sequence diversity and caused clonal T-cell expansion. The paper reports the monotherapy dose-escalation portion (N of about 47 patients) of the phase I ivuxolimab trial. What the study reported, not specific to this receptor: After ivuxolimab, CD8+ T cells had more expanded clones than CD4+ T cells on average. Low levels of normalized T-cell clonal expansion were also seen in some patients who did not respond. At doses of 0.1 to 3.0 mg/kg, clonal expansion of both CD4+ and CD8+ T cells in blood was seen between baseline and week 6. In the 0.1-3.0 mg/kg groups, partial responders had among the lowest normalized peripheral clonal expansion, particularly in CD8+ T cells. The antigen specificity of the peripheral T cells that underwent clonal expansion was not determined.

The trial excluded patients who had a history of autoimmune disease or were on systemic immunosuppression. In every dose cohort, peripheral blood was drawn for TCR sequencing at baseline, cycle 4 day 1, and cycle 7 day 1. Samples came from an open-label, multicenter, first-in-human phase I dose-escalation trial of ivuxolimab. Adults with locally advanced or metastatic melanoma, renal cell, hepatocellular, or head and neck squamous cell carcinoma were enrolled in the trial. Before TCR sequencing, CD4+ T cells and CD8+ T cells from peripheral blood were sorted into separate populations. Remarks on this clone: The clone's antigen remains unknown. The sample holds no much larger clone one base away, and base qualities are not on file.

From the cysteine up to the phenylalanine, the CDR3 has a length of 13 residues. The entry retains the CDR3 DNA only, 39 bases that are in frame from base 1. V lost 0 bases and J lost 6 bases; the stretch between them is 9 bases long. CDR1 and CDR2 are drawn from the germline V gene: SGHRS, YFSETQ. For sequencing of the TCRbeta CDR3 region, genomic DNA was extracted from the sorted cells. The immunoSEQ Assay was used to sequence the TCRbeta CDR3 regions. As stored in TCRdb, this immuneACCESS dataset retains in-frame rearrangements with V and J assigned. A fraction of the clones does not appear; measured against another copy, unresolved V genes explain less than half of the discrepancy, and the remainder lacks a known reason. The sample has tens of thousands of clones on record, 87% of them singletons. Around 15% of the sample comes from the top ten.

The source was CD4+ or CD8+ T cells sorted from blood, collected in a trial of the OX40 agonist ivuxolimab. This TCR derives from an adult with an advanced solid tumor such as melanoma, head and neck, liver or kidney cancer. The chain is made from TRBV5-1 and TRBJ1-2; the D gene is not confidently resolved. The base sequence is TGCGCCAGCAGCTTGGGAAGGGTGAATGGCTACACCTTC. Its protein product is CASSLGRVNGYTF.